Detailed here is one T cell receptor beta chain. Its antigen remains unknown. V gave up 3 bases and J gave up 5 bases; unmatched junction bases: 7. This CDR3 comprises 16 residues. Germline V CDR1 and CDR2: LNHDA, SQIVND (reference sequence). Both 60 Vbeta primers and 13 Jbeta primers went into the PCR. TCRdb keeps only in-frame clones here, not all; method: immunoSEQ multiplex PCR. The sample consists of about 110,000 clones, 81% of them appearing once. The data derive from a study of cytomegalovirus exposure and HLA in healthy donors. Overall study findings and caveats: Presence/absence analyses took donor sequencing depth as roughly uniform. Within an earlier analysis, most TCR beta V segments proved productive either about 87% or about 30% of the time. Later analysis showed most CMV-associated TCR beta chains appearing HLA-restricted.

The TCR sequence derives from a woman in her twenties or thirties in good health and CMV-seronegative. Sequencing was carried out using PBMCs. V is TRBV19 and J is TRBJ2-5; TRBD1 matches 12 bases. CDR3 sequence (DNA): TGTGCCAGTAGTATCCCGCTGGGACAGGGGGCGGAGACCCAGTACTTC. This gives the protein CASSIPLGQGAETQYF.